Listed below are T cell receptor beta chains from one sample, sequenced in a study of cytomegalovirus exposure and HLA in healthy donors. Using immunoSEQ multiplex PCR, the repertoire was profiled, and TCRdb retains in-frame clones only, with some absent. This sample has approximately 97,000 clones; approximately 73% occur once, and the top ten carry around 3.5%. The sample comprised PBMCs. These receptors were taken from a man in his forties in good health and CMV-seronegative. The CDR3 runs from the conserved cysteine through the conserved F or W.

TRBV18	TRBJ2-7	CASSPLDREYEQYF
TRBV5-4	TRBJ1-1	CASSFGGPTNTEAFF
TRBV29-1	TRBJ2-3	CSVEGLAGDTDTQYF
TRBV6-5	TRBJ2-2	CASSPRRVNTGELFF
TRBV4-3	TRBJ1-5	CASSQEPGGYSNQPQHF
TRBV28	TRBJ1-5	CASSRDRGINQPQHF
TRBV25-1	TRBJ1-2	CASSELQATNWGYTF
TRBV27	TRBJ1-1	CAANTPYEGENTEAFF
TRBV6-1	TRBJ1-6	CASSEGLEGSPYHF
TRBV29-1	TRBJ2-7	CSVDRLAGDVHEQYF
TRBV11-2	TRBJ2-5	CASSYRRKSSGAYQETQYF
TRBV2	TRBJ2-5	CASRGGLRLTQYF
TRBV4-2	TRBJ1-3	CASSHATASSGNTIYF
TRBV27	TRBJ2-7	CASSLGLVSEQYF
TRBV5-1	TRBJ2-7	CASSLRGQPLEQYF
TRBV6-6	TRBJ1-2	CASSSSGGYGYTF
TRBV7-2	TRBJ1-5	CASSPDRGLGQPQHF
TRBV5-6	TRBJ2-7	CASRARVWNLKYEQYF
TRBV29-1	TRBJ2-3	CSVARTGQDTQYF
TRBV5-1	TRBJ1-1	CASTPAGQMNTEAFF
TRBV7-9	TRBJ1-5	CASSPGLQPQHF
TRBV5-1	TRBJ2-5	CASSLGGAEETQYF
TRBV5-6	TRBJ1-4	CASSPGQVRNEKLFF
TRBV27	TRBJ2-6	CASSLYVAGGGGANVLTF
TRBV2	TRBJ2-2	CASSFTSGGPRVPGELFF
TRBV10-3	TRBJ2-5	CAISEIDSQETQYF
TRBV28	TRBJ1-5	CASSLSYQPQHF
TRBV7-7	TRBJ2-2	CASSLGLLAGELFF
TRBV27	TRBJ1-2	CASSPHSGQLISYTF
TRBV7-6	TRBJ2-7	CASSRRQDGAYEQYF
TRBV6-1	TRBJ1-4	CASSENTGTRGDEKLFF
TRBV5-5	TRBJ2-1	CASSLDLVRTSYNEQFF
TRBV30	TRBJ1-2	CAWSRTASDGYTF
TRBV6-5	TRBJ2-5	CASSFIPTMWTQYF
TRBV7-2	TRBJ2-1	CASSLSAGNYNEQFF
TRBV4-1	TRBJ2-2	CASSGGENTGELFF
TRBV7-2	TRBJ2-3	CASSLAGGFSTDTQYF
TRBV25-1	TRBJ1-1	CASTHPGQGDTEAFF
TRBV5-1	TRBJ2-1	CASSLGRYEQFF
TRBV11-3	TRBJ2-3	CASSLGGTDTDTQYF
TRBV6-1	TRBJ2-3	CASSEDLAGGRDTQYF
TRBV4-1	TRBJ1-2	CASSQEWTGLFYGYTF
TRBV4-1	TRBJ1-1	CGSSQGTGVVTEAFF
TRBV18	TRBJ2-7	CASSIYGTGSYEQYF
TRBV6-5	TRBJ2-2	CASSKGGVPGELFF
TRBV5-6	TRBJ2-7	CASSLTGTSGGAYEQYF
TRBV27	TRBJ2-7	CASSTRGTGLSYEQYF
TRBV28	TRBJ2-3	CASSLWGSGRDTQYF
TRBV6-1	TRBJ2-7	CASSEWEPYEQYF
TRBV7-9	TRBJ2-1	CASSNFEQFF
TRBV27	TRBJ1-5	CASSLGTGFQPQHF
TRBV27	TRBJ2-7	CASSLGGGAGEQYF
TRBV6-1	TRBJ2-7	CASTDDRRSAYEQYF
TRBV25-1	TRBJ1-4	CASSSGQVGEKLFF
TRBV6-1	TRBJ1-5	CASSEAVGGRDNQPQHF